This T cell receptor (beta chain) was identified in a study of cytomegalovirus exposure and HLA in healthy donors. For the study at large: Among the roughly 430 genotyped donors, 65% to 85% were placed in the Caucasian-associated ancestry cluster. Study-level points and caveats: Analyzed later, association rates of TCRs varied across HLA loci, with DRB1 most and HLA-C fewest. In a later analysis, donors in an Asian-associated ancestry cluster reportedly had fewer N-insertions in productive TCRs than the cohort mean. Presence/absence comparisons presumed near-even sequencing depth among donors.

From germline, CDR1 is KGHSH and CDR2 LQKENI. The ends were cut back, 8 bases at V and 0 bases at J, with 11 bases in the middle. The CDR3 has 13 amino acids. Of note for this clone: Its matching antigen is unknown.

A multiplex PCR was run with 60 Vbeta primers and 13 Jbeta primers. Some clones are missing from TCRdb's copy, which holds only in-frame ones; the method was immunoSEQ multiplex PCR. There are approximately 110,000 clones in the sample; about 78% occur only once, and roughly 1.3% lies in the top ten. The V call is TRBV18, the J call TRBJ2-7; D may be TRBD1 (5 bases). The specimen sequenced was PBMCs. The TCR sequence derives from a man aged 25 to 45 in good health and CMV-seronegative. CDR3 DNA: TGTGCCAGCCAGACAGTGGCCTCCTACGAGCAGTACTTC. Protein: CASQTVASYEQYF.